The 17 T cell receptor beta chains given below trace back to one sample, sequenced in a study of PD-L1 blockade in urothelial cancer. TCRdb's table, derived via immunoSEQ multiplex PCR, lists solely in-frame clones and lacks some. The table has about 50,000 clones, under 85% seen once. Time point reported: peripheral blood 6 weeks after treatment start. The specimen comprised PBMCs, sampled around atezolizumab (anti-PD-L1) treatment. The receptors stem from a man aged 45-60 years with urothelial cancer.

The genes are TRBV5-5 and TRBJ2-7, with D tentatively TRBD2 (7 bases). Germline V lookup: CDR1 SGHKS, CDR2 YYEKEE (reference sequence). Trimming took off 4 bases at V and 0 bases at J, with 26 bases between the two ends. The CDR3 runs to 19 residues. CDR3 amino acids: CASSRSLGRGGGSSYEQYF. DNA for the CDR3: TGTGCCAGCAGCCGAAGCCTTGGTAGGGGAGGGGGGAGCTCCTACGAGCAGTACTTC.

CDR3: CAWSGAYNGEQYF. In DNA, the CDR3 is TGTGCCTGGAGTGGGGCCTATAATGGCGAGCAGTACTTC. The chain is built from TRBV30 and TRBJ2-7; no firm D call. Germline CDR1 is GTSNPN and CDR2 is SVGIG (reference sequence). This CDR3 spans 13 amino acids. Trimming removed 1 base at V and 6 bases at J, with 13 bases between.

Here the CDR3 reads CASSLRPQGMNTEAFF. The CDR3 coding sequence is TGTGCCAGCAGTTTAAGGCCTCAGGGGATGAACACTGAAGCTTTCTTT. The chain couples TRBV27 to TRBJ1-1; possibly TRBD1 for D (6 bases). Germline loops: CDR1 MNHEY, CDR2 SMNVEV (reference sequence). There are 16 residues in the CDR3. V gave up 2 bases and J gave up 0 bases, with 13 bases separating them.

This chain joins TRBV5-1 and TRBJ1-1, with D perhaps matching TRBD1 (6 bases). This CDR3 spans 14 amino acids. V was cut by 3 bases and J by 0 bases, with 9 bases left in between. In germline, CDR1 is SGHRS, CDR2 YFSETQ. CDR3 nucleotides: TGCGCCAGCAGCTCCCGGACAGTGAACACTGAAGCTTTCTTT. Translating gives CASSSRTVNTEAFF.

J is TRBJ2-6 and V is TRBV18, with no clear D. V lost 3 bases and J 0 bases, leaving 6 bases between the germline ends. Germline CDR1 KGHSH, CDR2 LQKENI. The CDR3 is made up of 15 amino acids. This CDR3 reads CASSPVNSGANVLTF. The CDR3 nucleotides are TGTGCCAGCTCACCCGTAAACTCTGGGGCCAACGTCCTGACTTTC.

This rearrangement joins TRBV28 to TRBJ2-7; TRBD2 might be the D (5 bases). This CDR3 is 11 amino acids long. Trimming removed 6 bases from V and 6 bases from J, with 9 bases in between. Looked up from germline, CDR1 is MDHEN and CDR2 is SYDVKM. The CDR3, as DNA: TGTGCCAGCAGCCCCGAGGGCGAGCAGTACTTC. Protein: CASSPEGEQYF.

The chain has TRBV7-9 and TRBJ2-7, with unresolved D. V was trimmed by 6 bases and J by 1 base, leaving 7 bases between them. This CDR3 contains 12 residues. The germline V gene has CDR1 SEHNR and CDR2 FQNEAQ (reference sequence). CDR3 loop: CASRQSSYEQYF. In DNA form, the CDR3 reads TGTGCCAGCAGACAGAGTTCCTACGAGCAGTACTTC.

The chain joins TRBV4-3 to TRBJ1-4, with D maybe TRBD1 (5 bases). The V and J ends lost 0 bases and 11 bases respectively, with 10 bases between them. Germline V gene lookup returns CDR1 LGHNA and CDR2 YSLEER. The CDR3 length is 13 residues. Here the CDR3 reads CASSQDLGGKLFF. The DNA for the CDR3 is TGCGCCAGCAGCCAAGATCTGGGGGGTAAACTGTTTTTT.

The chain uses TRBV11-1 and TRBJ2-1; 9 bases match TRBD1. Germline V CDR1 and CDR2: SGHAT, FQDESV (reference sequence). CDR3 length equals 14 residues. The ends lost 5 bases at V and 6 bases at J; junction bases unmatched: 5. CDR3: CASSRTTGGNEQFF. CDR3 sequence (DNA): TGTGCCAGCAGCCGAACGACAGGGGGCAATGAGCAGTTCTTC.

The V gene is TRBV6-5, the J gene TRBJ2-1; TRBD1 aligns across 8 bases. With V trimmed by 4 bases and J by 6 bases, 2 bases remained unmatched. This CDR3 region has 13 residues. CDR1 is MNHEY, CDR2 SVGAGI, per germline. The CDR3 DNA is TGTGCCAGCAGTTGGGGGACAGGCAATGAGCAGTTCTTC. Translation gives CASSWGTGNEQFF.

This rearrangement joins TRBV15 to TRBJ1-2; 11 nucleotides line up with TRBD1. J lost 8 bases, V lost 2 bases, and 4 bases had no gene match. Germline CDR1 and CDR2: LNHNV and YYDKDF (reference sequence). CDR3 length equals 14 residues. DNA for the CDR3: TGTGCCACCAGCAGATCCGGGACAGGGGGAGGCTACACCTTC. Residues: CATSRSGTGGGYTF.

The J gene is TRBJ1-4, the V gene TRBV5-4, with D perhaps matching TRBD1 (6 bases). Trimming shortened V by 1 base and J by 5 bases, and 12 bases separated the two germline ends. Germline V gene sequence: CDR1 SGHNT, CDR2 YYREEE (reference sequence). The CDR3 spans 15 residues. The CDR3 spells CASSLKTGSNEKLFF. The CDR3, as DNA: TGTGCCAGCAGCTTGAAAACAGGGTCAAATGAAAAACTGTTTTTT.

The chain carries TRBV29-1 and TRBJ2-2; no firm D call. V dropped 4 bases and J dropped 1 base, with 16 bases sitting between them. The CDR3 sequence is 16 residues long. Germline assignment: CDR1 SQVTM and CDR2 ANQGSEA. The CDR3 coding sequence is TGCAGCGTTGTGGCCTTTGAGGCTAGGAACACCGGGGAGCTGTTTTTT. This sequence encodes CSVVAFEARNTGELFF.

The chain recombines TRBV6-4 with TRBJ2-2, with 7 bases lining up with TRBD2. The CDR3 is 15 amino acids. V trimming: 3 bases; J trimming: 6 bases; junction bases outside the gene matches: 7. CDR1 MRHNA and CDR2 SNTAGT come from the germline V gene. In nucleotides, the CDR3 is TGTGCCAGCAGTGATTCAGCGGGAAGCGCCGGGGAGCTGTTTTTT. It is translated as CASSDSAGSAGELFF.

This clone was counted a few times. V gene TRBV19 combines with J gene TRBJ1-2; 12 positions match TRBD1. From germline, CDR1 is LNHDA and CDR2 SQIVND (reference sequence). This CDR3 is 14 amino acids long. Germline trimming cut 7 bases from V and 8 bases from J; bases unmatched to any gene: 8. The CDR3 DNA reads TGTGCCAGTACGAGGGACAGGGGGCAAAAGGGCTACACCTTC. Protein: CASTRDRGQKGYTF. The variable domain in full, completed from reference TRBV19 and TRBJ1-2, reads DGGITQSPKYLFRKEGQNVTLSCEQNLNHDAMYWYRQDPGQGLRLIYYSQIVNDFQKGDIAEGYSVSREKKESFPLTVTSAQKNPTAFYLCASTRDRGQKGYTFGSGTRLTVV.

V usage is TRBV11-2 and J usage is TRBJ2-4, with D perhaps TRBD1 (5 bases). V shed 5 bases and J shed 7 bases, with 9 bases lying between them. Germline CDR1 SGHAT, CDR2 FQNNGV. The CDR3 consists of 12 residues. In nucleotides, the CDR3 is TGTGCCAGCAGCCCAGCAGGGAACATTCAGTACTTC. It translates to CASSPAGNIQYF.

The gene calls are TRBV11-2 and TRBJ2-5, with D possibly TRBD1 on 5 matching bases. From germline, CDR1 is SGHAT and CDR2 FQNNGV. V dropped 1 base and J dropped 10 bases, with 25 bases sitting between them. The CDR3 is made up of 17 amino acids. The CDR3 sequence: CASSLGPGQASTVDQYF. The DNA for the CDR3 is TGTGCCAGCAGCTTAGGCCCCGGACAAGCATCGACTGTTGACCAGTACTTC.